Sequencing of this TCR beta chain was carried out in a study of T-cell reconstitution after alpha-beta-depleted transplantation in children. Notes on the study in general: Expanded graft clones numbering several hundred reportedly gave rise to alpha-beta T cells about two months after transplant. T-cell counts and diversity at one year post-transplant came mainly from newly produced T cells.

This clonotype was recorded a few times. Its antigen is unidentified. The limits of the CDR3 on the DNA are not certain, so only TCRdb's listed CDR3 is given. During its preparation, the TCRbeta library received unique molecular identifiers. MiXCR was run by TCRdb on the PCR reads, yielding one entry per CDR3 protein. The sample consists of 700,000 to 850,000 distinct CDR3 sequences, about 16% of them appearing once. The CDR3 adds up to 11 amino acids, both ends counted. Germline lookup yields CDR1 SQVTM and CDR2 ANQGSEA. The sequence derives from a male patient aged 10 to 17 who had a stem cell transplant for acute lymphoblastic leukemia, so the T cells may come from the graft donor. The input for sequencing was PBMCs, mostly from graft donor cells, taken 360 days after TCRalphabeta/CD19-depleted stem cell transplant. V is TRBV29-1 and J is TRBJ2-5; TRBD1, the table's D call, lacks a check against the DNA. CDR3 region: CSVGQGARKYF.